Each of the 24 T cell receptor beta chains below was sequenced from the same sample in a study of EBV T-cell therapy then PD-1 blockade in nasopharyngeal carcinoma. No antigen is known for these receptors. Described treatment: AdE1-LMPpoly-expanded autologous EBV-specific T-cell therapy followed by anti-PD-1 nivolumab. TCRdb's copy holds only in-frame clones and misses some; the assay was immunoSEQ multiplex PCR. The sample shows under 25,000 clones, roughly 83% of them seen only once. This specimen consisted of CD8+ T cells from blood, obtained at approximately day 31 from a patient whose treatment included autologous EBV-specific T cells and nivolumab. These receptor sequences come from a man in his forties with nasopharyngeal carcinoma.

The CDR3 region has the DNA TGTGCCAGCAGCAAAGCGGAAGGACAGGGATACGTAGATGAGCAGTTCTTC. Its protein product is CASSKAEGQGYVDEQFF. This chain joins TRBV21-1 and TRBJ2-1; TRBD1 is the table's D call, not checked against the DNA. TRBV21-1 is a pseudogene locus. The CDR3 loop spans 17 amino acids.

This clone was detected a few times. CDR3 in DNA: TGTGCCAGCAGCTTACAGGGGAATTCACCCCTCCACTTT. Translation: CASSLQGNSPLHF. This chain uses TRBV7-3 with TRBJ1-6, with D perhaps matching TRBD1 (6 bases). Deletions cut 2 bases from V and 7 bases from J, with 6 bases between. CDR1 and CDR2 (germline): SGHTA, FQGTGA. This CDR3 has 13 residues. The whole variable domain, filled in from reference TRBV7-3 and TRBJ1-6, reads GAGVSQTPSNKVTEKGKYVELRCDPISGHTALYWYRQSLGQGPEFLIYFQGTGAADDSGLPNDRFFAVRPEGSVSTLKIQRTERGDSAVYLCASSLQGNSPLHFGNGTRLTVT.

The CDR3 spells CATSATGRELSLAQYF. In DNA, the CDR3 is TGTGCCACCAGCGCGACAGGCAGGGAATTGTCGTTGGCCCAGTACTTC. This rearrangement joins TRBV15 to TRBJ2-5, with D maybe TRBD1 (6 bases). The V and J ends lost 5 bases and 9 bases respectively, with 25 bases between them. The germline gives CDR1 LNHNV, CDR2 YYDKDF (reference sequence). The CDR3 spans 16 residues. The entire variable domain, with the rest obtained from reference TRBV15 and TRBJ2-5, is as follows: DAMVIQNPRYQVTQFGKPVTLSCSQTLNHNVMYWYQQKSSQAPKLLFHYYDKDFNNEADTPDNFQSRRPNTSFCFLDIRSPGLGDTAMYLCATSATGRELSLAQYFGPGTRLLVL.

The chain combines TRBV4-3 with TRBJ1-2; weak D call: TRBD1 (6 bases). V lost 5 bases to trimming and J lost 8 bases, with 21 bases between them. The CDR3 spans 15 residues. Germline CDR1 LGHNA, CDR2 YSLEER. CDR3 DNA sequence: TGCGCCAGCAGCGAGATGGGGGCACCGCCCTCGGGCTACACCTTC. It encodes CASSEMGAPPSGYTF.

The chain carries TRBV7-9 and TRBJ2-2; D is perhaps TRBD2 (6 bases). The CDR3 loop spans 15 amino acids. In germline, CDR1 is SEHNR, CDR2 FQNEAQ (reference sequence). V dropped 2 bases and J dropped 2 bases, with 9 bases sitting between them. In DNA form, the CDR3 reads TGTGCCAGCAGCTTATCGGGGGTCAACACCGGGGAGCTGTTTTTT. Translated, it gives CASSLSGVNTGELFF.

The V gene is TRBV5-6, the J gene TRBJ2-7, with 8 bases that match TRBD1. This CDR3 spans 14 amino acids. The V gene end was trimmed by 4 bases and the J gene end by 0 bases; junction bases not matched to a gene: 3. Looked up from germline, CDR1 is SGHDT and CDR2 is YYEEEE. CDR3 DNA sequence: TGTGCCAGCAGCCGGACAGGGAGCTCCTACGAGCAGTACTTC. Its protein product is CASSRTGSSYEQYF.

The CDR3 DNA reads as TGTGCCAGCAGGACAGGGGAAGGCTACACCTTC. Encoded protein: CASRTGEGYTF. V is TRBV9 and J is TRBJ1-2; 8 nucleotides align to TRBD1. The CDR3 contains 11 residues. CDR1 SGDLS and CDR2 YYNGEE come from the germline V gene. With 5 bases clipped from V and 8 bases from J, the junction kept 2 bases outside the gene matches.

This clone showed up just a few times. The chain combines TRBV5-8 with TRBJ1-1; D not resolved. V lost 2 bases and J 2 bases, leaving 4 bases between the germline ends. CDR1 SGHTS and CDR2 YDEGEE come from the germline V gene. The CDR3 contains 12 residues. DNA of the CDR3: TGTGCCAGCAGCTTTCATAACACTGAAGCTTTCTTT. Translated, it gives CASSFHNTEAFF.

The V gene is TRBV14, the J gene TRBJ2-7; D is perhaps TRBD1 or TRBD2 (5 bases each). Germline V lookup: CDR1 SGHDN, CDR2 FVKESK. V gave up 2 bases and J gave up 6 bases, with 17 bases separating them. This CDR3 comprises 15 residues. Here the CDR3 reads CASSQLGIGTSEQYF. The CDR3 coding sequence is TGTGCCAGCAGCCAATTAGGGATAGGGACCTCCGAGCAGTACTTC.

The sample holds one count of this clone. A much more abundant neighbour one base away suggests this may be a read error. This CDR3 reads CASSGGRGTSYGQYF. The DNA of the CDR3 is TGTGCCAGCAGCGGGGGTCGGGGGACCTCCTACGGGCAGTACTTC. The chain couples TRBV7-8 to TRBJ2-7; D is possibly TRBD2 (6 bases). Germline V gives CDR1 SGHVS, CDR2 FQNEAQ. The CDR3 runs to 15 residues. The full variable domain, completed using reference TRBV7-8 and TRBJ2-7, is GAGVSQSPRYKVAKRGQDVALRCDPISGHVSLFWYQQALGQGPEFLTYFQNEAQLDKSGLPSDRFFAERPEGSVSTLKIQRTQQEDSAVYLCASSGGRGTSYGQYFGPGTRLTVT.

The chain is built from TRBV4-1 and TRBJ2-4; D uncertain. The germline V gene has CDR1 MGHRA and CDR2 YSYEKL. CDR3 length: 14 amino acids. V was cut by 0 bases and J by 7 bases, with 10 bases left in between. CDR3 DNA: TGCGCCAGCAGCCAAGAGGCGGCTGAGAACATTCAGTACTTC. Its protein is CASSQEAAENIQYF.

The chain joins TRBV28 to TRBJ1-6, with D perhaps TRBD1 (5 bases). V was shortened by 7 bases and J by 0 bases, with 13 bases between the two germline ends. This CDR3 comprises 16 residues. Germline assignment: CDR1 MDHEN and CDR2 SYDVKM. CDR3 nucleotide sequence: TGTGCCAGCACCTCATATCAGGGCTCCTATAATTCACCCCTCCACTTT. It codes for CASTSYQGSYNSPLHF.

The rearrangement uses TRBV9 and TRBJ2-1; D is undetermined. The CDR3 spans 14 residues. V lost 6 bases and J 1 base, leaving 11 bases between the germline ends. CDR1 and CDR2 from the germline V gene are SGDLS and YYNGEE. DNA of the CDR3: TGTGCCAGCACAAGGCGGCCTTCCTACAATGAGCAGTTCTTC. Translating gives CASTRRPSYNEQFF.

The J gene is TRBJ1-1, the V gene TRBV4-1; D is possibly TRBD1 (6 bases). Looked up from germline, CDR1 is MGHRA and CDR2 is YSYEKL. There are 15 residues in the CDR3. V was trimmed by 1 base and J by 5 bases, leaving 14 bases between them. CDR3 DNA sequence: TGCGCCAGCAGCCAAGTTCCTGGGGGCGCGACTGAAGCTTTCTTT. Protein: CASSQVPGGATEAFF.

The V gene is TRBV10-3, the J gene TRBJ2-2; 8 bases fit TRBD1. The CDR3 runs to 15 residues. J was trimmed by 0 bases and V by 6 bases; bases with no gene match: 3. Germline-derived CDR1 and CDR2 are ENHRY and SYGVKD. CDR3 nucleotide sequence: TGTGCCATCAGAACGGACAGGGCGAACACCGGGGAGCTGTTTTTT. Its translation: CAIRTDRANTGELFF.

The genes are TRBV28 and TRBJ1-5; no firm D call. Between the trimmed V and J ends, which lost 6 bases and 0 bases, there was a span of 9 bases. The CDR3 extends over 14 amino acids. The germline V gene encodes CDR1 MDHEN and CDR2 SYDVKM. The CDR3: CASSLGPSNQPQHF. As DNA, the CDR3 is TGTGCCAGCAGCCTCGGGCCTAGCAATCAGCCCCAGCATTTT.

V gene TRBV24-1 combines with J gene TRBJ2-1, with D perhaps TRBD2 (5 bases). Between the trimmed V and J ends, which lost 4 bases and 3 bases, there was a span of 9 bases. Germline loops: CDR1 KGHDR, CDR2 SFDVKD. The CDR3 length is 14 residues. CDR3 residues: CATSEGLNYNEQFF. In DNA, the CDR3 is TGTGCCACCAGTGAAGGACTGAACTACAATGAGCAGTTCTTC.

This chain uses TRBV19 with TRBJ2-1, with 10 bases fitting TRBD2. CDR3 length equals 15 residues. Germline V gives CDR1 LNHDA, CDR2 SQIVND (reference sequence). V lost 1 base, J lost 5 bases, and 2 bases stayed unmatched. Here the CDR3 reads CASSIASGGDNEQFF. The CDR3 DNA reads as TGTGCCAGTAGTATAGCGAGCGGGGGGGACAATGAGCAGTTCTTC.

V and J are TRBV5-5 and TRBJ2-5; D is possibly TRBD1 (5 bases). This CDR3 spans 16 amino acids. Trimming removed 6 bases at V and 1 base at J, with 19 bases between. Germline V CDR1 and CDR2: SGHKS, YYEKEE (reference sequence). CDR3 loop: CASTETIYRSQETQYF. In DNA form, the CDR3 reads TGTGCCAGCACCGAAACAATTTACAGGAGCCAAGAGACCCAGTACTTC. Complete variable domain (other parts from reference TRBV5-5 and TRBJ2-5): DAGVTQSPTHLIKTRGQQVTLRCSPISGHKSVSWYQQVLGQGPQFIFQYYEKEERGRGNFPDRFSARQFPNYSSELNVNALLLGDSALYLCASTETIYRSQETQYFGPGTRLLVL.

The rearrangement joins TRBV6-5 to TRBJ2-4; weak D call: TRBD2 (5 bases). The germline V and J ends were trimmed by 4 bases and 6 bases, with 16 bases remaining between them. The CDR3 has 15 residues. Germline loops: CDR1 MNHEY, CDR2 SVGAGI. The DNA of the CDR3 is TGTGCCAGCAGTTCCCATGCGGGTGAAGGAAACATTCAGTACTTC. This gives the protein CASSSHAGEGNIQYF.

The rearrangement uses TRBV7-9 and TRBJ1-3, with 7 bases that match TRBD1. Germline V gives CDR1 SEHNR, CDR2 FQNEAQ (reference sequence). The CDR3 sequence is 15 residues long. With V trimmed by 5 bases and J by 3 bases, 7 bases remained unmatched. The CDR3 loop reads CASSARDRVGNTIYF. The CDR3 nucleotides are TGTGCCAGCAGCGCTAGAGACAGGGTTGGAAACACCATATATTTT.

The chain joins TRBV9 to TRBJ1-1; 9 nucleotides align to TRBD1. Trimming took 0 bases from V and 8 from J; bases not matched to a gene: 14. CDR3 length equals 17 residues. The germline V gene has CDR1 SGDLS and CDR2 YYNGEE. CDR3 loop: CASSVGDRASGIPEAFF. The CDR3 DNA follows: TGTGCCAGCAGCGTAGGGGACAGGGCTTCTGGGATTCCCGAAGCTTTCTTT.

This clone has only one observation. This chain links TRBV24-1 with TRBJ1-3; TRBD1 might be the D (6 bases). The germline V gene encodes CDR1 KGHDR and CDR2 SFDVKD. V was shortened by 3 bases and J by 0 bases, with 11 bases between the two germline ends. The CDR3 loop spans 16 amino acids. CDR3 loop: CATSDEQDSSGNTIYF. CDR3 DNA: TGTGCCACCAGTGATGAACAGGACAGCTCTGGAAACACCATATATTTT.

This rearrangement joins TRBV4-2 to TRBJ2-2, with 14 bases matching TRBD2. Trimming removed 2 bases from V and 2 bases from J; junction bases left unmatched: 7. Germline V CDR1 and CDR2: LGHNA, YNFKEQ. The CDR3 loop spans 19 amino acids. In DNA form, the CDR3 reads TGTGCCAGCAGCCAACCGACTAGCGGGGGGGCCCCAAACACCGGGGAGCTGTTTTTT. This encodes CASSQPTSGGAPNTGELFF.